This TCR beta chain came from a study of T cells after yellow fever vaccination. This clonotype was detected many times. TCRdb passed the 5' RACE reads through MiXCR, listing each CDR3 protein once. The sample lists about 130,000 distinct CDR3 sequences, 8% to 10% occurring once. The receptor comes from a man aged 18 to 30 who received the YFV17D yellow fever vaccine. The input for sequencing was CD8+ T cells sorted from PBMCs, taken on the day of the yellow fever booster vaccination.

The DNA for the CDR3 is TGTGCCAGCAGTCCGGGACTAGTGAACACCGGGGAGCTGTTTTTT. This encodes CASSPGLVNTGELFF. The rearrangement uses TRBV12-3 or TRBV12-4 and TRBJ2-2; 8 nucleotides align to TRBD2. The ends lost 5 bases at V and 1 base at J; junction bases unmatched: 3. The CDR3 length is 15 residues.